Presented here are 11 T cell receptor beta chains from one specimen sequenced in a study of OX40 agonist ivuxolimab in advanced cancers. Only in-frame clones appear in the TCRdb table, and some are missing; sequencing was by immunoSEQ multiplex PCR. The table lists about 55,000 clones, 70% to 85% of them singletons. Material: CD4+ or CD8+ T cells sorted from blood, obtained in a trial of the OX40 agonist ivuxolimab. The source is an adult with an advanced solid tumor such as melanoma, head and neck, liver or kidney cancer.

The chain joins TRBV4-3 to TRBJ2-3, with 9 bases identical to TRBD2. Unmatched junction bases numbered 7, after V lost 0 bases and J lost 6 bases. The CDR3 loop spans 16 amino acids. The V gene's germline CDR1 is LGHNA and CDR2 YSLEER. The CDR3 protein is CASSQDRRGGLDTQYF. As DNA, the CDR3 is TGCGCCAGCAGCCAAGATCGGCGGGGGGGCCTGGATACGCAGTATTTT.

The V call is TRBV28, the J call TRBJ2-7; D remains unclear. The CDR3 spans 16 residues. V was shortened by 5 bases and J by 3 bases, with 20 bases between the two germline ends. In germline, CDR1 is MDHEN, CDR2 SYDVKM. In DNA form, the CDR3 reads TGTGCCAGCAGTCCTTCTACCCTATCACGGATCTACGAGCAGTACTTC. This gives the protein CASSPSTLSRIYEQYF.

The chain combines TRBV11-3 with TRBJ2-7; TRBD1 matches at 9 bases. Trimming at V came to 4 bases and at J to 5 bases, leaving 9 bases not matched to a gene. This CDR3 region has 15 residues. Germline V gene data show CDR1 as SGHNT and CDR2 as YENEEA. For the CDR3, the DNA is TGTGCCAGCAGCTCAGGGACAGGGTCGTTTGACGAGCAGTACTTC. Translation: CASSSGTGSFDEQYF.

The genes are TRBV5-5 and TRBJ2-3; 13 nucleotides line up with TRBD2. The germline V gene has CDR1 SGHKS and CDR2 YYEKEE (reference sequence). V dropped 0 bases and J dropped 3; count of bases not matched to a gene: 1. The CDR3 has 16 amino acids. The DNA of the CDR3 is TGTGCCAGCAGCTTGGTGGGACTAGCGGGGACAGATACGCAGTATTTT. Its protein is CASSLVGLAGTDTQYF.

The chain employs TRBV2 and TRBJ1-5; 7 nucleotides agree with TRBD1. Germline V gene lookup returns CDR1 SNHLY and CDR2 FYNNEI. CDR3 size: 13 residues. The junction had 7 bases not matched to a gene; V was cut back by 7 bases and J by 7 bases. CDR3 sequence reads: CASTGTELQPQHF. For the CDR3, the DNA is TGTGCCAGCACCGGGACAGAACTCCAGCCCCAGCATTTT.

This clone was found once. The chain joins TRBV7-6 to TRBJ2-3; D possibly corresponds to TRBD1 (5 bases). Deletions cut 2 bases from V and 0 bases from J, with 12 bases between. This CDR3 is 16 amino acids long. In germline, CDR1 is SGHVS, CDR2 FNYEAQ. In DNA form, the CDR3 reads TGTGCCAGCAGCTTAAGGCAACGGACAAGCACAGATACGCAGTATTTT. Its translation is CASSLRQRTSTDTQYF. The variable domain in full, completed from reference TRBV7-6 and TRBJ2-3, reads GAGVSQSPRYKVTKRGQDVALRCDPISGHVSLYWYRQALGQGPEFLTYFNYEAQQDKSGLPNDRFSAERPEGSISTLTIQRTEQRDSAMYRCASSLRQRTSTDTQYFGPGTRLTVL.

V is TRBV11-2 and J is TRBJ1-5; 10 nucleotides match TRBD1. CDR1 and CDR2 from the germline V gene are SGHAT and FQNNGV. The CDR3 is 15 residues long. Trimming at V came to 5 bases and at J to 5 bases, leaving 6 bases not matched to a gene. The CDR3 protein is CASSAGQGSDQPQHF. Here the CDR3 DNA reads TGTGCCAGCAGCGCGGGACAGGGGTCGGATCAGCCCCAGCATTTT.

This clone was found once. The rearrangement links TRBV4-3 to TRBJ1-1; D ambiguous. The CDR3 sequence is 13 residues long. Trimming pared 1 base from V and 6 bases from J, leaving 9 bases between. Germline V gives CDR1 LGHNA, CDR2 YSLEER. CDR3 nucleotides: TGCGCCAGCAGCCAAGCTTGGGCAGCTGAAGCTTTCTTT. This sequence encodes CASSQAWAAEAFF.

CDR3 coding DNA: TGTGCCAGCAGCCCACAGCGGAGCTCCTACAATGAGCAGTTCTTC. This codes for CASSPQRSSYNEQFF. The genes are TRBV7-3 and TRBJ2-1; the D gene is possibly TRBD2 (5 bases). The germline V gene encodes CDR1 SGHTA and CDR2 FQGTGA. Trimming cost V 5 bases and J 0 bases, with 11 bases left between them. The length of the CDR3 is 15 residues.

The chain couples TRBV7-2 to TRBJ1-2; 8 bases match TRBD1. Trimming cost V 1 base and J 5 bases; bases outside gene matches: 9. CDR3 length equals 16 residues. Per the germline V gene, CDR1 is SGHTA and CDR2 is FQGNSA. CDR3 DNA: TGTGCCAGCAGCTTAGAAGGAGGGACAGGCCTATATGGCTACACCTTC. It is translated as CASSLEGGTGLYGYTF.

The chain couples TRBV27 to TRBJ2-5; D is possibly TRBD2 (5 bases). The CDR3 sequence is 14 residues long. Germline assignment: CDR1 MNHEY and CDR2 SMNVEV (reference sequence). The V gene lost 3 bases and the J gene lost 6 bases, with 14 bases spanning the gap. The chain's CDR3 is CASSFAGHEKTQYF. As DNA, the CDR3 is TGTGCCAGCAGTTTCGCGGGTCACGAGAAGACCCAGTACTTC.